This T cell receptor beta chain came from a study of graft-versus-host responses after intestinal transplantation. Profiled with immunoSEQ multiplex PCR; TCRdb holds only in-frame clones, not every one. The profile shows approximately 39,000 clones, less than 95% of them singletons. Points on this clone: Its antigen is not identified.

The CDR3 is 15 amino acids. V gave up 0 bases and J gave up 4 bases, with 13 bases separating them. Germline CDR1 and CDR2: SGDLS and YYNGEE. The clonotype was recovered from a human donor who was the organ donor for an intestinal transplant. Sequencing was performed on unstimulated CD4+ T cells sorted from spleen or lymph node cells, taken before transplant. The chain links TRBV9 to TRBJ1-2, with a tentative D call TRBD1 (5 bases). The CDR3 is CASSVAGGESYGYTF. The CDR3 bases are TGTGCCAGCAGCGTAGCTGGGGGGGAATCCTATGGCTACACCTTC.